The next 7 T cell receptor beta chains were all read from a single sample in a study of T cells after yellow fever vaccination. TCRdb reprocessed the 5' RACE reads with MiXCR, giving one entry per CDR3 protein. The sample shows hundreds of thousands of distinct CDR3 sequences, about a sixth of them seen only once. Sequences were derived from PBMCs, sampled 5 days after the first yellow fever vaccination. The receptors shown here come from a young man who received the YFV17D yellow fever vaccine.

V gene TRBV4-2 combines with J gene TRBJ2-1; D is uncertain. From germline, CDR1 is LGHNA and CDR2 YNFKEQ. The CDR3 loop spans 9 amino acids. V shed 4 bases and J shed 10 bases, with 2 bases lying between them. The CDR3 sequence is CASSPEQFF. Here the CDR3 DNA reads TGTGCCAGCAGCCCAGAGCAGTTCTTC.

This clonotype was observed a handful of times. The chain has TRBV28 and TRBJ1-1, with 9 bases that match TRBD1. V was pared by 5 bases and J by 5 bases, with 15 bases of the junction left unmatched. CDR1 is MDHEN, CDR2 SYDVKM, per germline. This CDR3 region has 17 residues. Written as DNA, the CDR3 is TGTGCCAGCAGTCCCCCCGGGACAGGGTCTGGAGATACTGAAGCTTTCTTT. This codes for CASSPPGTGSGDTEAFF.

The table lists this clonotype with a few counts. This sequence joins TRBV18 and TRBJ2-1; 9 positions agree with TRBD1. CDR3 length equals 14 residues. V lost 3 bases, J lost 8 bases, and 5 bases stayed unmatched. Per the germline V gene, CDR1 is KGHSH and CDR2 is LQKENI. The CDR3 bases are TGTGCCAGCTCACCCGGGACAGGGAACGATGAGCAGTTCTTC. The encoded protein is CASSPGTGNDEQFF.

The CDR3 DNA reads TGTGCCACCACCCACCCCGGGACAGAATGCAAGCCCCAGCATTTT. Translating it yields CATTHPGTECKPQHF. The rearrangement joins TRBV24-1 to TRBJ1-5; 7 bases are shared with TRBD1. This CDR3 is 15 amino acids long. The germline gives CDR1 KGHDR, CDR2 SFDVKD. Losses at the gene ends were 8 bases for V and 8 bases for J; bases not matched to a gene: 14.

This clonotype was observed once. The chain is built from TRBV4-3 and TRBJ2-7; D tentatively fits TRBD1 or TRBD2 (5 bases each). This CDR3 is 16 amino acids long. V was shortened by 0 bases and J by 5 bases, with 17 bases between the two germline ends. The germline V gene has CDR1 LGHNA and CDR2 YSLEER. CDR3 region: CASSQDWGRMGNEQYF. The CDR3 DNA follows: TGCGCCAGCAGCCAAGATTGGGGACGAATGGGGAACGAGCAGTACTTC.

This clonotype was observed a handful of times. This rearrangement joins TRBV27 to TRBJ2-7; D might be TRBD1 (6 bases). Trimming removed 5 bases from V and 0 bases from J, with 17 bases in between. This CDR3 comprises 16 residues. In germline, CDR1 is MNHEY, CDR2 SMNVEV (reference sequence). CDR3 DNA sequence: TGTGCCAGCAGTCCTTCGTCGGGACACCTCTCCTACGAGCAGTACGTC. Translated: CASSPSSGHLSYEQYV.

This clonotype was counted a few times. One junction end disagrees with the germline gene, perhaps due to a read error. This sequence joins TRBV7-7 and TRBJ2-5; D is perhaps TRBD2 (6 bases). The length of the CDR3 is 16 residues. In germline, CDR1 is SSHAT, CDR2 FNYEAQ (reference sequence). CDR3 bases: TGTGCTAGCAGCTTACGGGGGTTTACGTGCCAAGAGACCCAGTACTTC. This gives the protein CASSLRGFTCQETQYF.